This T cell receptor beta chain was captured in a study of T cell repertoires in cytomegalovirus infection. Whole-study context: HLA-B-restricted CMV epitopes that are well studied were used alongside recently identified HLA-C-restricted ones. Findings and limits, study-wide: HLA-C-restricted CMV-specific TCR beta clonotypes were dominant in the ex vivo response.

TCRdb itself ran the reads through MiXCR, one entry per CDR3 protein. The profile covers about 700,000 distinct CDR3 sequences, with approximately 33% appearing a single time and 15% to 20% taken by the ten largest. The sample holds many counts of this clonotype. Antigen unknown. This specimen consisted of cultured PBMCs, obtained from culture after CMV antigen stimulation. This receptor was identified in a human donor in good health (CMV status not recorded). Some clones in this sample may be carry-over from other donors' samples.

For the CDR3, the DNA is TGTGCCAGCAGCTTGGTGCGGACCTACGAGCAGTACTTC. This gives the protein CASSLVRTYEQYF. V usage is TRBV7-4 and J usage is TRBJ2-7; no clear D. CDR3 size: 13 residues. V dropped 3 bases and J dropped 2 bases, with 8 bases sitting between them. The germline V gene has CDR1 SGHVT and CDR2 SQSDAQ.